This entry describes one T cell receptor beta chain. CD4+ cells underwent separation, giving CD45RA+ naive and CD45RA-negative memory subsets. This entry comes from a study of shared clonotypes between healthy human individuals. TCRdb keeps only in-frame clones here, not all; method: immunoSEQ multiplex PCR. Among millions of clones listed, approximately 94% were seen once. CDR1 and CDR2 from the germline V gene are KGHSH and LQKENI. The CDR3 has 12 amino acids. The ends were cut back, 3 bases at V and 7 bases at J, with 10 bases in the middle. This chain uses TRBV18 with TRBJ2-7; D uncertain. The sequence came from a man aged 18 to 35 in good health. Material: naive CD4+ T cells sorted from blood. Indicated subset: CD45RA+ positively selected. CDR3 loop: CASSPPLGEQYF. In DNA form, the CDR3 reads TGTGCCAGCTCACCGCCGTTGGGGGAGCAGTACTTC.